The source of this T cell receptor beta chain is a study of T cell repertoires in cytomegalovirus infection. As for the study in general: Selected CMV epitopes included recently identified HLA-C-restricted ones as well as well-studied HLA-B-restricted ones. Both a matching HLA type and CMV infection were indicated by public TCR beta signatures.

Overall study results and limits: The study found HLA-C-restricted CMV-specific TCR beta clonotypes dominating the ex vivo response.

TCRdb used MiXCR to reprocess the reads, holding one entry per CDR3 protein. The sample lists a few hundred thousand distinct CDR3 sequences; around 40% were seen once. Points on this clonotype: Its antigen is not known.

The source material was cultured PBMCs, sampled from culture after CMV antigen stimulation. This clonotype was obtained from a human donor in good health (CMV status not recorded). Some clones in this sample may be carry-over from other donors' samples.

For the CDR3, the DNA is TGTGCCAGCAGTTTTGGACTAGTACTATCCGAGCAGTACTTC. Translated, it gives CASSFGLVLSEQYF. The J gene is TRBJ2-7, the V gene TRBV12-3 or TRBV12-4; 7 bases are shared with TRBD2. The CDR3 spans 14 residues. V was pared by 3 bases and J by 6 bases, with 8 bases of the junction left unmatched.